Given below is one T cell receptor (beta chain) in context. As to time point: patch test 2, 6 weeks after DPC sensitization. Regarding treatment: therapeutic diphenylcyclopropenone sensitization with weekly scalp DPC. In the authors' methods: Samples held a median of roughly 100,000 TCRs, range about 23,224–700,000. TCRdb reanalysed the RACE reads using MiXCR and keeps one entry per CDR3 protein. The V and J calls and clone size are TCRdb's, not the authors'. This table holds 75,000 to 95,000 distinct CDR3 sequences, 8% to 13% found once. This sample is drawn from a study of human T cells and chemical hapten exposure. For the study at large: Patch tests containing 0.01% DPC, applied to the upper back, were read at 6 days. There were per-sample TCR yield variations, arising mainly from small pooled library volume differences.

Trimming took off 6 bases at V and 6 bases at J, with 10 bases between the two ends. In germline, CDR1 is MGHDK, CDR2 SYGVNS. This CDR3 spans 12 amino acids. This chain links TRBV25-1 with TRBJ2-3, with D perhaps assigned TRBD1 or TRBD2 (6 bases each). This clonotype originated in a middle-aged man with alopecia areata. Some clones in this sample may be carry-over from other donors' samples. This specimen was whole blood, taken in connection with sensitization to the hapten diphenylcyclopropenone (DPC). The CDR3 spells CASSGGGDTQYF. For the CDR3, the DNA is TGTGCCAGCAGCGGAGGGGGGGATACGCAGTATTTT.